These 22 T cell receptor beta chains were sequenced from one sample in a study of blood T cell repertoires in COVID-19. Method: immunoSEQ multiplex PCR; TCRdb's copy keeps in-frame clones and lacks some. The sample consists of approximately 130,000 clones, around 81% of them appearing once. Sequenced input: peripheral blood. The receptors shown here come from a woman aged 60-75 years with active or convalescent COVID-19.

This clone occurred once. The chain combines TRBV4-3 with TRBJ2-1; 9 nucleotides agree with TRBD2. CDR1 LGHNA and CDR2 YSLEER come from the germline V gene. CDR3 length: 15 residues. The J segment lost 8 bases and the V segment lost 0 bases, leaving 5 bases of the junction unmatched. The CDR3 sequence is CASSQDGTSFDEQFF. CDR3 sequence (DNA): TGCGCCAGCAGCCAAGACGGGACTAGCTTTGATGAGCAGTTCTTC.

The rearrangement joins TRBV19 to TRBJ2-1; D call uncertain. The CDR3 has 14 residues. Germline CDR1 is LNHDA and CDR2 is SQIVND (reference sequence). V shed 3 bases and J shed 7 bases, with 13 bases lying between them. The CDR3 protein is CASSISRPENEQFF. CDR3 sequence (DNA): TGTGCCAGTAGTATCTCTAGACCTGAGAATGAGCAGTTCTTC.

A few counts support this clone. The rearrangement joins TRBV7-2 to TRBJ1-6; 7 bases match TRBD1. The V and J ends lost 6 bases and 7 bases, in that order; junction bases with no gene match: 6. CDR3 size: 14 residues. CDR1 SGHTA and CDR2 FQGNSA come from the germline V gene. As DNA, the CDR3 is TGTGCCAGCAGACTCGGGACAGTAAATTCACCCCTCCACTTT. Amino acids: CASRLGTVNSPLHF. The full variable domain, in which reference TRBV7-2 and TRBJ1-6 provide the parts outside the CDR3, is GAGVSQSPSNKVTEKGKDVELRCDPISGHTALYWYRQSLGQGLEFLIYFQGNSAPDKSGLPSDRFSAERTGGSVSTLTIQRTQQEDSAVYLCASRLGTVNSPLHFGNGTRLTVT.

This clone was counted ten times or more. The CDR3 loop reads CASSLARDSHPNYGYTF. CDR3 sequence (DNA): TGTGCCAGCAGCTTAGCGCGGGACAGCCACCCTAACTATGGCTACACCTTC. The rearrangement uses TRBV7-9 and TRBJ1-2, with 7 bases that match TRBD1. Unmatched junction bases numbered 7, after V lost 0 bases and J lost 0 bases. CDR1 and CDR2 from the germline V gene are SEHNR and FQNEAQ (reference sequence). This CDR3 is 17 amino acids long.

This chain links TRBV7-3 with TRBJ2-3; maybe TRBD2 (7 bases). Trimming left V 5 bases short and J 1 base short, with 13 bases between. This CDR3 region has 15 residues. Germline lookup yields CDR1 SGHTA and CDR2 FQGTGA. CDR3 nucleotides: TGTGCCAGCAGCCAGGGGCTAGCGGGCACAGATACGCAGTATTTT. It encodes CASSQGLAGTDTQYF.

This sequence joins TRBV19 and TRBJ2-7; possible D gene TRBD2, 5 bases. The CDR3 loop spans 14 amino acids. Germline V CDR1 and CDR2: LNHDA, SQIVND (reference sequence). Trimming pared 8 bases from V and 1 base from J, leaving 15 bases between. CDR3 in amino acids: CASADNAGSYEQYF. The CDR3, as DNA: TGTGCCAGTGCTGACAACGCGGGTTCCTACGAGCAGTACTTC.

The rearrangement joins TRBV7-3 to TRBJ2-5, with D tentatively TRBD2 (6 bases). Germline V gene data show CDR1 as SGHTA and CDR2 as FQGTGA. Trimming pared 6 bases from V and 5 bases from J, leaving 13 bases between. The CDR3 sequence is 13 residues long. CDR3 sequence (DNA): TGTGCCAGCAGTTCGACTAGAGAGGAGACCCAGTACTTC. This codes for CASSSTREETQYF.

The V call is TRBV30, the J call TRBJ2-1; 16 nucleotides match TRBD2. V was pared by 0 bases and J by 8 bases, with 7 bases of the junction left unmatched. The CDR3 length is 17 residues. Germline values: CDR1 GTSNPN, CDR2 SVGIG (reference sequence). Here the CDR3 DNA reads TGTGCCTGGAGTGTACTATTGGGGACTAGCGGGAGGGATGAGCAGTTCTTC. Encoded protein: CAWSVLLGTSGRDEQFF.

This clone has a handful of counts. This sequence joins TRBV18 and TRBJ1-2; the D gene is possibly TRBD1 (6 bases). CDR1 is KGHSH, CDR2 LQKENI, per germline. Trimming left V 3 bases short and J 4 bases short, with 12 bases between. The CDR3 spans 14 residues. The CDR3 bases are TGTGCCAGCTCACCTCCAGGGGTCATCTATGGCTACACCTTC. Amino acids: CASSPPGVIYGYTF.

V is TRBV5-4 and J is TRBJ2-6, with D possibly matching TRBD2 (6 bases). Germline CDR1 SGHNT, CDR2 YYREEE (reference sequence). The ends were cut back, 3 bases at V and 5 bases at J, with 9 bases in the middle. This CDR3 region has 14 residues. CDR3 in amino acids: CASSWGGWANVLTF. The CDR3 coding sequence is TGTGCCAGCAGCTGGGGAGGCTGGGCCAACGTCCTGACTTTC.

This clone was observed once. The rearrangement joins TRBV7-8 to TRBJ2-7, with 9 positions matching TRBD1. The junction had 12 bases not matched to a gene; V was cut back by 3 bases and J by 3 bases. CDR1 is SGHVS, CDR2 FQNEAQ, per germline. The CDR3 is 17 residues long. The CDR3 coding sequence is TGTGCCAGCAGCTTTAGCGTGGACAGGGGAAATTTCTACGAGCAGTACTTC. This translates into CASSFSVDRGNFYEQYF.

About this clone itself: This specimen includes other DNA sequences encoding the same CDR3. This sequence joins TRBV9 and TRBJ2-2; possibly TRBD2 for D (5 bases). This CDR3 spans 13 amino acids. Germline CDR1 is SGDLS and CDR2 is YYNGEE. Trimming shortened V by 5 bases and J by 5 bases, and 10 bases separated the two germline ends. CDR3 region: CASSLAGTGELFF. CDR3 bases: TGTGCCAGCAGTCTAGCTGGGACCGGGGAGCTGTTTTTT. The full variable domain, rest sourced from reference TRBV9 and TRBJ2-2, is DSGVTQTPKHLITATGQRVTLRCSPRSGDLSVYWYQQSLDQGLQFLIQYYNGEERAKGNILERFSAQQFPDLHSELNLSSLELGDSALYFCASSLAGTGELFFGEGSRLTVL.

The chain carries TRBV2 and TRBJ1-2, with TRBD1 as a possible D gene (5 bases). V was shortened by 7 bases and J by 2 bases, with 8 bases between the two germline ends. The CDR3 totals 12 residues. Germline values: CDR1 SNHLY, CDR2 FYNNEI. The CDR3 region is CASTTANYGYTF. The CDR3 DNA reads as TGTGCCAGCACGACAGCCAACTATGGCTACACCTTC.

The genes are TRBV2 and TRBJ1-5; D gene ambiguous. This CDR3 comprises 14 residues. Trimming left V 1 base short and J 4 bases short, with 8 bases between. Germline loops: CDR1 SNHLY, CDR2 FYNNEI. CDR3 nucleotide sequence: TGTGCCAGCAGTGAAGACGCTAGAAATCAGCCCCAGCATTTT. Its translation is CASSEDARNQPQHF.

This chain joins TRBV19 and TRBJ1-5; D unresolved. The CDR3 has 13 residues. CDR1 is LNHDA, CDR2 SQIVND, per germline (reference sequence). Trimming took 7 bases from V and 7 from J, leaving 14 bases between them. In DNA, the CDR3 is TGTGCCAGTACGCCCCGGGTAGAGCAGCCCCAGCATTTT. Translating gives CASTPRVEQPQHF.

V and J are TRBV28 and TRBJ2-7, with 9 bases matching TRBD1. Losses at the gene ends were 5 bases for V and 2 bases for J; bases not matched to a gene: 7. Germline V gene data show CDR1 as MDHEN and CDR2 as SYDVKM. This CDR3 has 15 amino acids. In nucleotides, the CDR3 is TGTGCCAGCAGTCGACCTGGACAGGGGACCTACGAGCAGTACGTC. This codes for CASSRPGQGTYEQYV.

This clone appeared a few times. CDR3 in DNA: TGTGCCAGCAGCTTAAGGGGGAACTATGGCTACACCTTC. It specifies CASSLRGNYGYTF. This sequence joins TRBV7-2 and TRBJ1-2; weak D call: TRBD1 (6 bases). Germline assignment: CDR1 SGHTA and CDR2 FQGNSA. The CDR3 runs to 13 residues. V was clipped by 2 bases and J by 2 bases, with 6 bases between them.

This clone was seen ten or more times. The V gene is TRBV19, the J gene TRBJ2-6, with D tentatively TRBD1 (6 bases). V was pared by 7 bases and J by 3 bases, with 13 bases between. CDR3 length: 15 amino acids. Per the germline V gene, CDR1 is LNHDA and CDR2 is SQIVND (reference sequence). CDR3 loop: CASTRQVYGANVLTF. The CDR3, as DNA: TGTGCCAGTACAAGACAGGTATATGGGGCCAACGTCCTGACTTTC.

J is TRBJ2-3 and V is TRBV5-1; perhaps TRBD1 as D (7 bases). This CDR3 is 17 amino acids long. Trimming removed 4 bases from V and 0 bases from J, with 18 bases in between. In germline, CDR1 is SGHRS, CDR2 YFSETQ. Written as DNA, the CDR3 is TGCGCCAGCAGCAGGGGGGACAGTAGAACTAGCACAGATACGCAGTATTTT. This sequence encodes CASSRGDSRTSTDTQYF.

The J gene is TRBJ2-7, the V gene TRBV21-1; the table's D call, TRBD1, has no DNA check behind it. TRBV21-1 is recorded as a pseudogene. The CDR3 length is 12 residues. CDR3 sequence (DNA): TGTGCCAGCAGCCCGACAGGCTACAAGCAGTACTTC. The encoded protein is CASSPTGYKQYF.

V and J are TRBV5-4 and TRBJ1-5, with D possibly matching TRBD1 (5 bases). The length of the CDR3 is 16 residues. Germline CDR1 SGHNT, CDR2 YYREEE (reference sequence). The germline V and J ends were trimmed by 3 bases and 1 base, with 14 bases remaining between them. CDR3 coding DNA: TGTGCCAGCAGCTCCCCGGGTGGGGCCAGCAATCAGCCCCAGCATTTT. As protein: CASSSPGGASNQPQHF.

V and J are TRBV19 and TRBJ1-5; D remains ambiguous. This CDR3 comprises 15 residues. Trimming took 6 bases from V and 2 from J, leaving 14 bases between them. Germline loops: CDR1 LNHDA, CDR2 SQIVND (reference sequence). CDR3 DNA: TGTGCCAGTAGCCCGGGAGGGCATGGCAATCAGCCCCAGCATTTT. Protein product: CASSPGGHGNQPQHF.